The 4 T cell receptor beta chains reported below all come from one sample, sequenced in a study of Ad26.COV2.S vaccination and SARS-CoV-2 variants. Stated treatment: some 19 received Ad26.COV2.S at low or high dose, single or two shots; about 5 received placebo; per-sample allocation not given. Day 63 after the first injection of vaccine or placebo was the sampling time. This table comes from immunoSEQ multiplex PCR, and its TCRdb copy is limited to in-frame clones, with some not included. Of fewer than 600,000 clones listed, 80% to 90% are singletons. Specimen: peripheral blood, collected in a trial of Ad26.COV2.S vaccine versus placebo. These receptors were obtained from a person aged 18-65 years who received the Ad26.COV2.S COVID-19 vaccine or a placebo.

V and J are TRBV6-2 or TRBV6-3 and TRBJ1-4; TRBD1 is a possible D gene (5 bases). The CDR3 is made up of 14 amino acids. CDR1 MNHEY and CDR2 SVGEGT come from the germline V gene. The V end lost 5 bases, the J end lost 8 bases, and 15 bases lay between the germline ends. The CDR3, as DNA: TGTGCCAGCAGTGGGACCGGGACGCGGGAAAAACTGTTTTTT. Translating it yields CASSGTGTREKLFF.

The chain couples TRBV30 to TRBJ1-4, with D unresolved. Germline V gene data show CDR1 as GTSNPN and CDR2 as SVGIG (reference sequence). V was cut by 0 bases and J by 7 bases, with 3 bases left in between. This CDR3 region has 11 residues. The CDR3 DNA reads as TGTGCCTGGAGTGTGGTTGAAAAACTGTTTTTT. This codes for CAWSVVEKLFF.

The chain employs TRBV6-5 and TRBJ1-1; maybe TRBD1 (6 bases). From germline, CDR1 is MNHEY and CDR2 SVGAGI. This CDR3 has 13 residues. V lost 6 bases, J lost 3 bases, and 11 bases lay in between. CDR3 protein: CASSLTGHTEAFF. The CDR3 nucleotides read TGTGCCAGCAGCTTGACAGGCCACACTGAAGCTTTCTTT.

This clone was counted a single time. V and J are TRBV7-2 and TRBJ2-7; D gene ambiguous. This CDR3 comprises 14 residues. Trimming took 2 bases from V and 1 from J, leaving 9 bases between them. From germline, CDR1 is SGHTA and CDR2 FQGNSA. CDR3 in DNA: TGTGCCAGCAGCTTACGCGGAGAATCCTACGAGCAGTACTTC. Its translation is CASSLRGESYEQYF.